These T cell receptor beta chains were read from a single sample in a study of blood T cell repertoires in COVID-19. The protocol was immunoSEQ multiplex PCR, while the TCRdb copy is restricted to in-frame clones and leaves out a portion. This table holds hundreds of thousands of clones, more than 75% found once. Input material: peripheral blood. The receptors derive from a woman in her sixties with COVID-19, enrolled during active disease. Each CDR3 is given with its conserved first and last residue. Each record gives: CDR3 DNA, CDR3 protein, clone size, D gene, J gene, V gene. The D gene is left open where the match is weak. Expanded clones are given a class, and other clones once, few, many or no size at all.

TGTGCCAGCAGCTTACCTACTCGGGGAGCTTTCTTT	CASSLPTRGAFF	.	.	TRBJ1-1	TRBV11-2
TGTGCCAGCTCACCACCGGACAGGGCGACTAGCACCATATATTTT	CASSPPDRATSTIYF	few	TRBD1	TRBJ1-3	TRBV18
TGTGCCAGCAGTTACTCGAACAGGGGGAATTCACCCCTCCACTTT	CASSYSNRGNSPLHF	once	TRBD1	TRBJ1-6	TRBV6-5
TGTGCCAGCAGCTTAGGGGACAGGGGGCCTATTCCCCAAGAGACCCAGTACTTC	CASSLGDRGPIPQETQYF	.	TRBD1	TRBJ2-5	TRBV11-2
TGTGCCAGCAGCTCAAACAGGGGAGGTAGCTATGGCTACACCTTC	CASSSNRGGSYGYTF	.	TRBD1	TRBJ1-2	TRBV7-9
TGTGCCAGCAGCCCAACTGGAGGGCAGGGTGCCGGGGAGCTGTTTTTT	CASSPTGGQGAGELFF	.	.	TRBJ2-2	TRBV7-9
TGTGCCAGCAGCTTAACTAGCGGGAAAAAAGAGACCCAGTACTTC	CASSLTSGKKETQYF	.	TRBD2	TRBJ2-5	TRBV7-9
TGCGCCAGCAGCCAAGTCCCGGGGGTCCGGGGCGATGAGCAGTTCTTC	CASSQVPGVRGDEQFF	.	.	TRBJ2-1	TRBV4-1
TGTGCCAGCAGCTACACAGGGACTGGAAACACCATATATTTT	CASSYTGTGNTIYF	.	.	TRBJ1-3	TRBV6-6
TGTGCCAGCAGCCAAGAGCCCGGGGGTAGAGATGAGCAGTTCTTC	CASSQEPGGRDEQFF	.	.	TRBJ2-1	TRBV4-2
TGTGCCAGCAGCCAAATAGAGAACACTGAAGCTTTCTTT	CASSQIENTEAFF	.	.	TRBJ1-1	TRBV7-3
TGCGCCAGCAGCCAAGCGGGCGGACAGGGCCAAAGCTTTTACTTC	CASSQAGGQGQSFYF	.	TRBD1	TRBJ2-7	TRBV4-1